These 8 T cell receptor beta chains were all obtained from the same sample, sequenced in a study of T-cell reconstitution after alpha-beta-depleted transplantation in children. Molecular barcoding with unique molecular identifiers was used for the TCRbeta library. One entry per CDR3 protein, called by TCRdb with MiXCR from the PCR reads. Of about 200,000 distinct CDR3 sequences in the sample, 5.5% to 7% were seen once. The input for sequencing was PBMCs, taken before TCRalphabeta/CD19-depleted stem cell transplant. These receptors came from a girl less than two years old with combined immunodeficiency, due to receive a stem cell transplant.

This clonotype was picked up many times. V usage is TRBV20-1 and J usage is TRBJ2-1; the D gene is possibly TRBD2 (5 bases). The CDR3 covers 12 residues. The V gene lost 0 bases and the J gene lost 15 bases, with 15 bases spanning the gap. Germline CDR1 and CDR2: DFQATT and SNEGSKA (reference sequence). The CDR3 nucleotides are TGCAGTGCTAGAGAGGGTTGGGATAGCGTGTTCTTC. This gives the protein CSAREGWDSVFF.

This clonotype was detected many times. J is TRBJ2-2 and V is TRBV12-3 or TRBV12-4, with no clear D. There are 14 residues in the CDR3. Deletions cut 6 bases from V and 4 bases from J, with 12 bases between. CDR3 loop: CASSPGLGTGELFF. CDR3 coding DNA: TGTGCCAGCAGCCCCGGATTGGGCACCGGGGAGCTGTTTTTT.

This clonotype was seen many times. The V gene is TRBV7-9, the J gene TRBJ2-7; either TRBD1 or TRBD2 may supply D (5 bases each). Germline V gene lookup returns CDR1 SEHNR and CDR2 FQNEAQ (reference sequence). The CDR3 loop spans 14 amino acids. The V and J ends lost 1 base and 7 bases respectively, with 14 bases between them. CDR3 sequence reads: CASSLVPGTGEQYF. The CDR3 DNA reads TGTGCCAGCAGCTTAGTACCAGGGACGGGGGAGCAGTACTTC.

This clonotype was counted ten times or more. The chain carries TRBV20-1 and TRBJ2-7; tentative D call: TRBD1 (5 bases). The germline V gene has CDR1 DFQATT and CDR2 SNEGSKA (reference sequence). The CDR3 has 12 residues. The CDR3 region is CSIGASAYEQYF. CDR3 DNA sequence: TGCAGCATAGGGGCGTCCGCCTACGAGCAGTACTTC.

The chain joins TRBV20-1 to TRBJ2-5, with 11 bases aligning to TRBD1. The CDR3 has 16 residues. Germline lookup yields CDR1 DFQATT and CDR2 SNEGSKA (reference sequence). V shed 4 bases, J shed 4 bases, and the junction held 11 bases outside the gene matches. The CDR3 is CSAMGFGTGGGETQYF. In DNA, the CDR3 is TGCAGTGCTATGGGCTTCGGGACAGGGGGTGGAGAGACCCAGTACTTC.

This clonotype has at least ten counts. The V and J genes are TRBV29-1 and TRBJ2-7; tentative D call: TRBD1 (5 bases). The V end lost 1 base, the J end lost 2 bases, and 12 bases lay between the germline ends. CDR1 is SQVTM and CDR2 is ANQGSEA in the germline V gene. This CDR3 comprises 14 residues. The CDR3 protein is CSVEGAGFPYEQYF. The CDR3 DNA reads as TGCAGCGTTGAAGGGGCAGGGTTCCCCTACGAGCAGTACTTC.

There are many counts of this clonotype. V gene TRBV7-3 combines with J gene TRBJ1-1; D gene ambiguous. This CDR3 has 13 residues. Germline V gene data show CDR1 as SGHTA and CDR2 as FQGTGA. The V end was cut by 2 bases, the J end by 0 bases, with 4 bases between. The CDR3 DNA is TGTGCCAGCAGCTTATCCATGAACACTGAAGCTTTCTTT. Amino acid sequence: CASSLSMNTEAFF.

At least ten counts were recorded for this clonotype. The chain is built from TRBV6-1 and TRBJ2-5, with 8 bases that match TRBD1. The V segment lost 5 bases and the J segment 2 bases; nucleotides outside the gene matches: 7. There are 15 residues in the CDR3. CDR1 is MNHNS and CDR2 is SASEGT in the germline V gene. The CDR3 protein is CASSQTGGVQETQYF. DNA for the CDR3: TGTGCCAGCAGTCAAACAGGGGGAGTTCAAGAGACCCAGTACTTC.